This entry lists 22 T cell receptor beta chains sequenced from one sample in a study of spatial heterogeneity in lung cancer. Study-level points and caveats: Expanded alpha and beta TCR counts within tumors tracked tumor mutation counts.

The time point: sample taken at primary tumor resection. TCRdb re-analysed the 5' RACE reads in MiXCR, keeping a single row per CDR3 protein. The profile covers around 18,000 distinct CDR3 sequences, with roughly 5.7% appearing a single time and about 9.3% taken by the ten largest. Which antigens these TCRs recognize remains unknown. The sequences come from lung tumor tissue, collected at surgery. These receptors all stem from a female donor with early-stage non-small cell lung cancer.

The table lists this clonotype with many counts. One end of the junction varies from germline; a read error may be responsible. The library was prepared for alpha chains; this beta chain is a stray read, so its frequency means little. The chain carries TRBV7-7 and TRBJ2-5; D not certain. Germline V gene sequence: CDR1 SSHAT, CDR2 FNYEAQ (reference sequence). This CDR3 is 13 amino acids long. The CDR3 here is CASSLVSYETQYF. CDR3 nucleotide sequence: TGTGCTAGCAGCTTAGTCAGTTACGAGACCCAGTACTTC. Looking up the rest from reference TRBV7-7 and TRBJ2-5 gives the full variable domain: GAGVSQSPRYKVTKRGQDVTLRCDPISSHATLYWYQQALGQGPEFLTYFNYEAQPDKSGLPSDRFSAERPEGSISTLTIQRTEQRDSAMYRCASSLVSYETQYFGPGTRLLVL.

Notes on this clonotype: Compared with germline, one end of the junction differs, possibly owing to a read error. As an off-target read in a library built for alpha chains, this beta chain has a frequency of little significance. The CDR3 coding sequence is TGCGCCAGCAGCTTGGGACCGACAGGAGTCCCCGGGAAGCTGTTTTTT. It encodes CASSLGPTGVPGKLFF. This chain links TRBV5-1 with TRBJ2-2; D is possibly TRBD1 (6 bases). The CDR3 has 16 residues. Per the germline V gene, CDR1 is SGHRS and CDR2 is YFSETQ.

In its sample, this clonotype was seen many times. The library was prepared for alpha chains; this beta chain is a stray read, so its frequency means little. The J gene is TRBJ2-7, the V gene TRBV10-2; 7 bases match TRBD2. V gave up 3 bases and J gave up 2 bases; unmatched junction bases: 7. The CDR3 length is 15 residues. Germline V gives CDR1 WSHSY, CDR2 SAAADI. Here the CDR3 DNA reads TGCGCCAGCAGTGAATCTAGCGGTCAGGCCTACGAGCAGTACTTC. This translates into CASSESSGQAYEQYF.

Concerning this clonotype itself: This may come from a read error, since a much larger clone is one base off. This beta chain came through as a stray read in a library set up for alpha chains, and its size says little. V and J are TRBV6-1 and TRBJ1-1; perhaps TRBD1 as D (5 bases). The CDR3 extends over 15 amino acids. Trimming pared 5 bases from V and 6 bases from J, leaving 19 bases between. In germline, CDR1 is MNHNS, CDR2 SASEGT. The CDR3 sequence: CASSPRPEGIPEAFF. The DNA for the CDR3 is TGTGCCAGCAGTCCCCGGCCAGAGGGGATCCCTGAAGCTTTCTTT.

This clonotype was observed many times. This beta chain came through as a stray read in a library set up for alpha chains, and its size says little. CDR3 loop: CASSPGLAGEGNEQFF. CDR3 bases: TGTGCCAGCAGTCCCGGACTAGCGGGAGAGGGGAATGAGCAGTTCTTC. V and J are TRBV27 and TRBJ2-1; TRBD2 matches 13 bases. Germline CDR1 and CDR2: MNHEY and SMNVEV (reference sequence). The junction had 8 bases not matched to a gene; V was cut back by 5 bases and J by 7 bases. The CDR3 spans 16 residues.

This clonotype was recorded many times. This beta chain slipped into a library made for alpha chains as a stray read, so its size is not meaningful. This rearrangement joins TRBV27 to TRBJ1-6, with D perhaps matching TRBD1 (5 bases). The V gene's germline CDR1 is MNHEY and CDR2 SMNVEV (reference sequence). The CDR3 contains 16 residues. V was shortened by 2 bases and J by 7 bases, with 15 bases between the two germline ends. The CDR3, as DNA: TGTGCCAGCAGTTTAACTTGGGGCGGACTGAATTCACCCCTCCACTTT. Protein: CASSLTWGGLNSPLHF.

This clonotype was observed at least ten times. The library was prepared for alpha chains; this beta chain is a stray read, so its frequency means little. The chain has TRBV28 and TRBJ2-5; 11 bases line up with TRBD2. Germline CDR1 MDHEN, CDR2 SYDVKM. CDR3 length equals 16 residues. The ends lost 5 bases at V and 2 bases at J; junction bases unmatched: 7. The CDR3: CASSLLTSGRQETQYF. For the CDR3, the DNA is TGTGCCAGCAGTCTCCTCACTAGCGGGAGACAAGAGACCCAGTACTTC.

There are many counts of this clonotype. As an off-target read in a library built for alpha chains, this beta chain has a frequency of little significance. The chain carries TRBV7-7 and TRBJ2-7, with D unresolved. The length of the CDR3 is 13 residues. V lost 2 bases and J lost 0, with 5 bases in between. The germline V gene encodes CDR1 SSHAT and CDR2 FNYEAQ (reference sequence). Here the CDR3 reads CASSLQNSYEQYF. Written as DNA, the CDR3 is TGTGCCAGCAGCTTACAGAACTCCTACGAGCAGTACTTC.

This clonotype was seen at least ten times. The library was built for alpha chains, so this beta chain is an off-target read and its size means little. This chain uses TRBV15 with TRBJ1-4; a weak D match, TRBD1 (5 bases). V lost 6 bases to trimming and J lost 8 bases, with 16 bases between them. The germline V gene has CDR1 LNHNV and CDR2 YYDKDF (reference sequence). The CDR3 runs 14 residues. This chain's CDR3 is CATRPGTEVEKLFF. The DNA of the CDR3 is TGTGCCACCAGACCCGGGACCGAAGTCGAAAAACTGTTTTTT.

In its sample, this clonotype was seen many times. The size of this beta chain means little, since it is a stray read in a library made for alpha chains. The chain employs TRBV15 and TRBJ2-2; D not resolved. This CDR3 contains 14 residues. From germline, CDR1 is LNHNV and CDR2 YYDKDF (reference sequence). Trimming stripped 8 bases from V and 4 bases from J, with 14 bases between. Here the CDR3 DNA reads TGTGCCACCCGGAGTAACTCTGGCACCGGGGAGCTGTTTTTT. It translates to CATRSNSGTGELFF.

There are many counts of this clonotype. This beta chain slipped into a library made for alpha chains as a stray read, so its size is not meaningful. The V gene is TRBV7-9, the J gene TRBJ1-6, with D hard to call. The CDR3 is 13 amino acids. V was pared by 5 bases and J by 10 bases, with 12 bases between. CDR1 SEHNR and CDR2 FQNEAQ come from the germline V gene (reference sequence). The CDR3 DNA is TGTGCCAGCAGCCGGATCCGAGAGTCACCCCTCCACTTT. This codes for CASSRIRESPLHF.

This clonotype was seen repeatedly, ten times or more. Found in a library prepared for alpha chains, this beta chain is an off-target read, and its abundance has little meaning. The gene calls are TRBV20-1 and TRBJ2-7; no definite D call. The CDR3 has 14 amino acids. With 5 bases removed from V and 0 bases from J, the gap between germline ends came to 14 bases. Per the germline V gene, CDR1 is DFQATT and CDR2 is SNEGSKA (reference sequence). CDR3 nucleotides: TGCAGTGCTCCAACTGACTTAAACTCCTACGAGCAGTACTTC. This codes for CSAPTDLNSYEQYF.

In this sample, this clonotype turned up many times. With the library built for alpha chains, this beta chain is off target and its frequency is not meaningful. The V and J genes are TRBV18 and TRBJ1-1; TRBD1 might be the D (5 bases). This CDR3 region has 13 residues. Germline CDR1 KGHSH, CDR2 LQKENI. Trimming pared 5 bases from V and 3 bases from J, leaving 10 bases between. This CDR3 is CASSSREDTEAFF. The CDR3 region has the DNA TGTGCCAGCTCATCCAGGGAGGACACTGAAGCTTTCTTT.

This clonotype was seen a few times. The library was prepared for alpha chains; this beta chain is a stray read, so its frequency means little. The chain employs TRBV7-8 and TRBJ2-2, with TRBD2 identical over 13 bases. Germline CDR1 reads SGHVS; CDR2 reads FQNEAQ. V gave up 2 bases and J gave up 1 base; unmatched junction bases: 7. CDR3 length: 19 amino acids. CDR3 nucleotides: TGTGCCAGCAGCTTATCCCCCGGACTAGCGGGAGAGAACACCGGGGAGCTGTTTTTT. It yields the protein CASSLSPGLAGENTGELFF.

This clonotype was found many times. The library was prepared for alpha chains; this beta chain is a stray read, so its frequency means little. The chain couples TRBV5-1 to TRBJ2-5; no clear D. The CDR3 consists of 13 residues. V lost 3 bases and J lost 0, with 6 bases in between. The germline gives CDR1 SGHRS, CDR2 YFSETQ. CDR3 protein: CASSSSYQETQYF. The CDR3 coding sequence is TGCGCCAGCAGCTCTTCGTACCAAGAGACCCAGTACTTC.

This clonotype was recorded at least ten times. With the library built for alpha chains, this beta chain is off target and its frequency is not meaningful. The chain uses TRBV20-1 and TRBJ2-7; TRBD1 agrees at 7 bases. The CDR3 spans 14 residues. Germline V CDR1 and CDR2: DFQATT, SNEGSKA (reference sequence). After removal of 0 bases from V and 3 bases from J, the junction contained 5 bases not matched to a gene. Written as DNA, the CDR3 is TGCAGTGCTAGAGAAAGACAGGGACGCTACGAGCAGTACTTC. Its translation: CSARERQGRYEQYF.

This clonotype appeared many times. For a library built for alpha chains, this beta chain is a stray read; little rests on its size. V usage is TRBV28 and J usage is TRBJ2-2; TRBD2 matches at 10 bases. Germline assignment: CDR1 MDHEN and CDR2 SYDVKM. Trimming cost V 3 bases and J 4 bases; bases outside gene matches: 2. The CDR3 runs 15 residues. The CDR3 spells CASSLGLALTGELFF. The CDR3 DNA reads TGTGCCAGCAGTTTGGGACTAGCGCTCACCGGGGAGCTGTTTTTT.

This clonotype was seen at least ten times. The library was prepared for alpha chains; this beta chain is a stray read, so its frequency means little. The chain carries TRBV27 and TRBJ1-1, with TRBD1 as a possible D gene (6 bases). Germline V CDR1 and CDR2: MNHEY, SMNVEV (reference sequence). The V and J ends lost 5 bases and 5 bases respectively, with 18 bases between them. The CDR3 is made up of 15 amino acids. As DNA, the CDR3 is TGTGCCAGCAGTATCTTACAGGGTACGGTGACTGAAGCTTTCTTT. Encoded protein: CASSILQGTVTEAFF.

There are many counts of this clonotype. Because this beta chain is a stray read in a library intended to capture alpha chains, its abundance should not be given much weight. The CDR3 DNA follows: TGTGCCAGCAGTTTATCCGGGGGTGGCGGGAACATTCAGTACTTC. This codes for CASSLSGGGGNIQYF. The chain joins TRBV28 to TRBJ2-4; D may be TRBD2 (6 bases). This CDR3 comprises 15 residues. Germline CDR1 MDHEN, CDR2 SYDVKM. The V end was cut by 1 base, the J end by 7 bases, with 14 bases between.

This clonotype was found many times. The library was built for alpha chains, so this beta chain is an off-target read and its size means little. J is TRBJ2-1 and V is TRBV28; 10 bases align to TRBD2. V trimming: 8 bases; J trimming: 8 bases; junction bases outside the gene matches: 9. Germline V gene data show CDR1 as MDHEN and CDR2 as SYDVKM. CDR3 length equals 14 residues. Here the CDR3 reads CASAPSGSLYEQFF. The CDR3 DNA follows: TGTGCCAGCGCCCCTAGCGGGAGTCTCTATGAGCAGTTCTTC.

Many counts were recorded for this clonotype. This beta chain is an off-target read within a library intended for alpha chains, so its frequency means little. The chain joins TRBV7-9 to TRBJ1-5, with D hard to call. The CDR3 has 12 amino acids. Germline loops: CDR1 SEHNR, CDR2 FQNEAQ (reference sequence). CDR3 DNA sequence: TGTGGGTCGAGCAATAGCAATCAGCCCCAGCATTTT. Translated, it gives CGSSNSNQPQHF.

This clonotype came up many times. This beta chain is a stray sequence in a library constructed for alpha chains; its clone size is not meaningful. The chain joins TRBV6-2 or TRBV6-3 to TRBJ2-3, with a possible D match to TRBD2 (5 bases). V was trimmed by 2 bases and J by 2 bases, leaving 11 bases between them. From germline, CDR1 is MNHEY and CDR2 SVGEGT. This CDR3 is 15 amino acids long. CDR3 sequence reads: CASSYAGGYTDTQYF. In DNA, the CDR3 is TGTGCCAGCAGTTACGCCGGAGGATACACAGATACGCAGTATTTT.